What follows describes a single T cell receptor beta chain. Antigen specificity is unknown. These data belong to a study of post-analysis software for immune sequencing data. Study-level points and caveats: Patients carried several TRBV segments more frequently than controls did, and TRBV5-6, TRBV5-1 and TRBV20-1 were among them.

Sequencing libraries made from TCR beta cDNA carried unique molecular identifiers. TCRdb fed the PCR reads into MiXCR, producing one record per CDR3 protein. The repertoire holds 430,000 or so distinct CDR3 sequences, with less than 40% as singletons. J was trimmed by 4 bases and V by 6 bases; bases with no gene match: 8. CDR3 size: 15 residues. CDR1 and CDR2 (germline): SGHTA, FQGNSA. What was sequenced was blood. This TCR came from a girl aged 2-10 years with multiple sclerosis. V and J are TRBV7-2 and TRBJ1-3; TRBD1 aligns across 8 bases. CDR3 coding DNA: TGTGCCAGCAGACCTGGACAGGGTACGGGAAACACCATATATTTT. Residues: CASRPGQGTGNTIYF.